This entry lists 27 T cell receptor beta chains sequenced from one sample in a study of cytomegalovirus exposure and HLA in healthy donors. In the PCR, 60 Vbeta and 13 Jbeta primers were used. Profiling relied on immunoSEQ multiplex PCR, and the TCRdb table lists in-frame clones only, not all of them. The top ten clones hold around 6.9% of a sample with around 150,000 clones, 65% to 85% of them seen once. Sequencing used PBMCs. All receptors come from a man aged 40-50 years in good health and CMV-seropositive.

The V gene is TRBV6-5, the J gene TRBJ1-6; TRBD1 agrees at 7 bases. This CDR3 is 14 amino acids long. With 8 bases clipped from V and 7 bases from J, the junction kept 8 bases outside the gene matches. Germline V lookup: CDR1 MNHEY, CDR2 SVGAGI. Here the CDR3 DNA reads TGTGCCAGCCTGCGGACAGGATCGAATTCACCCCTCCACTTT. Translating gives CASLRTGSNSPLHF.

V is TRBV11-2 and J is TRBJ1-6; no firm D call. Trimming removed 6 bases at V and 6 bases at J, with 12 bases between. CDR3 length: 14 amino acids. The germline CDR1 and CDR2 sequences are SGHAT and FQNNGV. CDR3 nucleotides: TGTGCCAGCAGGGGAGGGTTGTTTAATTCACCCCTCCACTTT. Translating it yields CASRGGLFNSPLHF.

The J gene is TRBJ2-7, the V gene TRBV7-2; 13 bases match TRBD2. V was pared by 5 bases and J by 0 bases, with 1 base of the junction left unmatched. The CDR3 runs 15 residues. CDR1 and CDR2 from the germline V gene are SGHTA and FQGNSA. CDR3 nucleotides: TGTGCCAGCAGCCGGACTAGCGGGGGCTCCTACGAGCAGTACTTC. Protein sequence: CASSRTSGGSYEQYF.

This sequence joins TRBV27 and TRBJ1-4; a weak D match, TRBD1 (5 bases). The CDR3 length is 15 residues. The ends were cut back, 5 bases at V and 11 bases at J, with 21 bases in the middle. From germline, CDR1 is MNHEY and CDR2 SMNVEV (reference sequence). The CDR3 bases are TGTGCCAGCAGTCTTGATATCAGGACAATCACTAAACTGTTTTTT. Protein product: CASSLDIRTITKLFF.

This rearrangement joins TRBV28 to TRBJ1-5; a weak D match, TRBD1 (6 bases). This CDR3 contains 13 residues. V lost 5 bases and J lost 3, with 8 bases in between. Germline V lookup: CDR1 MDHEN, CDR2 SYDVKM. The CDR3 sequence: CASSDRSNQPQHF. Written as DNA, the CDR3 is TGTGCCAGCAGTGACAGGTCCAATCAGCCCCAGCATTTT. Full variable domain (missing parts from reference TRBV28 and TRBJ1-5): DVKVTQSSRYLVKRTGEKVFLECVQDMDHENMFWYRQDPGLGLRLIYFSYDVKMKEKGDIPEGYSVSREKKERFSLILESASTNQTSMYLCASSDRSNQPQHFGDGTRLSIL.

V and J are TRBV6-5 and TRBJ1-2; D may be TRBD1 (5 bases). This CDR3 spans 11 amino acids. Trimming removed 6 bases at V and 4 bases at J, with 6 bases between. Per the germline V gene, CDR1 is MNHEY and CDR2 is SVGAGI. The CDR3 DNA reads TGTGCCAGCAGCGACAGCTATGGCTACACCTTC. Translating it yields CASSDSYGYTF.

This clone appeared once. CDR3 amino acids: CASSSPEGLNEQYF. For the CDR3, the DNA is TGTGCCAGCAGCTCTCCGGAGGGGCTAAACGAGCAGTACTTC. This chain joins TRBV7-9 and TRBJ2-7, with a possible D match to TRBD2 (6 bases). CDR1 SEHNR and CDR2 FQNEAQ come from the germline V gene (reference sequence). The V end was cut by 4 bases, the J end by 5 bases, with 15 bases between. The CDR3 runs to 14 residues.

This clone was detected once. This sequence joins TRBV5-6 and TRBJ2-7; 7 bases match TRBD1. This CDR3 comprises 14 residues. CDR1 and CDR2 from the germline V gene are SGHDT and YYEEEE. J gave up 0 bases and V 0 bases, and 0 bases lay outside the gene matches. The CDR3 DNA sequence: TGTGCCAGCAGCTTGGGGGACAGCTCCTACGAGCAGTACTTC. It specifies CASSLGDSSYEQYF.

The CDR3 bases are TGCGCCAGCAGCACCCGGACAGGTTTTTTATCACCCCTCCACTTT. Translation: CASSTRTGFLSPLHF. This chain uses TRBV4-1 with TRBJ1-6, with 7 bases identical to TRBD1. Trimming cost V 5 bases and J 10 bases; bases outside gene matches: 11. The V gene's germline CDR1 is MGHRA and CDR2 YSYEKL. The length of the CDR3 is 15 residues.

The rearrangement links TRBV29-1 to TRBJ1-2; TRBD1 matches at 7 bases. Trimming cost V 5 bases and J 8 bases; bases outside gene matches: 11. This CDR3 is built from 13 residues. Germline CDR1 reads SQVTM; CDR2 reads ANQGSEA. CDR3 DNA sequence: TGCAGCGTTCGGACAGGTGGGGAGAGGGGCTACACCTTC. It encodes CSVRTGGERGYTF.

This rearrangement joins TRBV11-2 to TRBJ1-2, with D hard to call. Trimming took off 2 bases at V and 4 bases at J, with 20 bases between the two ends. The germline gives CDR1 SGHAT, CDR2 FQNNGV. This CDR3 spans 17 amino acids. The DNA for the CDR3 is TGTGCCAGCAGCTTAACACCTATTGGAGGGCGTGGCTATGGCTACACCTTC. This codes for CASSLTPIGGRGYGYTF.

The rearrangement links TRBV10-3 to TRBJ2-4; tentatively, D is TRBD1 (7 bases). With 10 bases removed from V and 8 bases from J, the gap between germline ends came to 15 bases. The CDR3 runs to 12 residues. Germline V lookup: CDR1 ENHRY, CDR2 SYGVKD. CDR3: CATNDRDYIQYF. CDR3 coding DNA: TGTGCCACTAACGACAGGGACTACATTCAGTACTTC.

The rearrangement joins TRBV7-9 to TRBJ1-2, with D uncertain. Germline V gene lookup returns CDR1 SEHNR and CDR2 FQNEAQ (reference sequence). V was pared by 6 bases and J by 0 bases, with 8 bases between. The CDR3 is 13 residues long. CDR3 in DNA: TGTGCCAGCAGTCCCCGTACTAACTATGGCTACACCTTC. Protein product: CASSPRTNYGYTF.

This clone has only one observation. The chain uses TRBV6-1 and TRBJ1-4; D is uncertain. V was shortened by 5 bases and J by 7 bases, with 11 bases between the two germline ends. CDR3 length: 13 amino acids. In germline, CDR1 is MNHNS, CDR2 SASEGT. The CDR3: CASSFAEAEKLFF. The CDR3, as DNA: TGTGCCAGCAGTTTCGCGGAGGCTGAAAAACTGTTTTTT.

Only a few counts were recorded for this clone. The chain links TRBV5-5 to TRBJ1-6, with 8 bases fitting TRBD1. V lost 4 bases to trimming and J lost 6 bases; unmatched junction nucleotides: 9. Germline V CDR1 and CDR2: SGHKS, YYEKEE (reference sequence). This CDR3 has 16 residues. For the CDR3, the DNA is TGTGCCAGCAGCCAAGAGGGGACAGGCAGTAATTCACCCCTCCACTTT. It codes for CASSQEGTGSNSPLHF. Together with reference TRBV5-5 and TRBJ1-6, the CDR3 gives the full variable domain: DAGVTQSPTHLIKTRGQQVTLRCSPISGHKSVSWYQQVLGQGPQFIFQYYEKEERGRGNFPDRFSARQFPNYSSELNVNALLLGDSALYLCASSQEGTGSNSPLHFGNGTRLTVT.

The V call is TRBV7-6, the J call TRBJ1-6; the match to TRBD1 covers 8 bases. Germline V gene lookup returns CDR1 SGHVS and CDR2 FNYEAQ. Trimming took 1 base from V and 4 from J; bases not matched to a gene: 9. This CDR3 has 18 residues. The DNA of the CDR3 is TGTGCCAGCAGCTTAGTGGGGGGCAGACAGGGGTATAATTCACCCCTCCACTTT. It encodes CASSLVGGRQGYNSPLHF. Variable domain in full (rest from reference TRBV7-6 and TRBJ1-6): GAGVSQSPRYKVTKRGQDVALRCDPISGHVSLYWYRQALGQGPEFLTYFNYEAQQDKSGLPNDRFSAERPEGSISTLTIQRTEQRDSAMYRCASSLVGGRQGYNSPLHFGNGTRLTVT.

The rearrangement links TRBV19 to TRBJ2-1; 10 bases match TRBD2. Germline CDR1 and CDR2: LNHDA and SQIVND (reference sequence). The CDR3 length is 15 residues. With 7 bases clipped from V and 4 bases from J, the junction kept 7 bases outside the gene matches. The CDR3 loop reads CASNLASGGYNEQFF. CDR3 bases: TGTGCCAGTAATCTTGCTAGCGGGGGTTACAATGAGCAGTTCTTC.

This clone was counted a few times. The V gene is TRBV21-1, the J gene TRBJ1-5. TRBV21-1 is deemed a pseudogene. This CDR3 has 19 residues. The CDR3 coding sequence is TGTGCCAGCAGCAAAGACCCCAAACGTGGAGGGCGCGGCAATCAGCCCCAGCATTTT. Amino acids: CASSKDPKRGGRGNQPQHF.

The chain combines TRBV6-5 with TRBJ2-2, with a weak D call TRBD1 (6 bases). Per the germline V gene, CDR1 is MNHEY and CDR2 is SVGAGI. V gave up 2 bases and J gave up 5 bases, with 12 bases separating them. The CDR3 totals 15 residues. CDR3: CASSYKPTGTGELFF. The DNA for the CDR3 is TGTGCCAGCAGTTACAAGCCAACAGGGACCGGGGAGCTGTTTTTT.

The J gene is TRBJ2-5, the V gene TRBV5-1; TRBD1 aligns across 8 bases. This CDR3 is built from 17 residues. V trimming: 4 bases; J trimming: 1 base; junction bases outside the gene matches: 12. Germline CDR1 and CDR2: SGHRS and YFSETQ. The CDR3 reads CASSGMDRANTQETQYF. CDR3 coding DNA: TGCGCCAGCAGCGGAATGGACAGGGCCAACACCCAAGAGACCCAGTACTTC.

CDR3 amino acids: CASSPLATGELFF. The CDR3 region has the DNA TGTGCCAGCAGTCCCCTAGCCACCGGGGAGCTGTTTTTT. This chain joins TRBV6-5 and TRBJ2-2; D might be TRBD2 (5 bases). The V end was cut by 5 bases, the J end by 4 bases, with 8 bases between. CDR1 and CDR2 (germline): MNHEY, SVGAGI. The CDR3 is 13 amino acids.

The rearrangement links TRBV11-2 to TRBJ2-5, with D perhaps matching TRBD1 (6 bases). The J call may be mistaken, given a closer DNA end match to TRBJ2-7. Germline CDR1 and CDR2: SGHAT and FQNNGV. The CDR3 consists of 14 residues. DNA for the CDR3: TGTGCCAGCAGCCGAAGGGACACACTCTACGAGCAGTACTTC. It encodes CASSRRDTLYEQYF.

The chain uses TRBV4-3 and TRBJ1-1; 7 bases map to TRBD1. Germline V lookup: CDR1 LGHNA, CDR2 YSLEER. The CDR3 runs to 15 residues. The V gene end was trimmed by 1 base and the J gene end by 7 bases; junction bases not matched to a gene: 9. As DNA, the CDR3 is TGCGCCAGCAGCCAAGGGTCGAGAGGGGGCAGTGAAGCTTTCTTT. Translating gives CASSQGSRGGSEAFF.

This clone was observed a handful of times. This rearrangement joins TRBV11-3 to TRBJ2-7; 7 bases fit TRBD1. The CDR3 totals 13 residues. The V and J ends lost 4 bases and 3 bases, in that order; junction bases with no gene match: 3. Germline V gene sequence: CDR1 SGHNT, CDR2 YENEEA. CDR3 sequence: CASSSGQIYEQYF. The CDR3 DNA reads TGTGCCAGCAGCTCGGGACAGATCTACGAGCAGTACTTC. Drawing the rest from reference TRBV11-3 and TRBJ2-7, the complete variable domain is EAGVVQSPRYKIIEKKQPVAFWCNPISGHNTLYWYLQNLGQGPELLIRYENEEAVDDSQLPKDRFSAERLKGVDSTLKIQPAELGDSAVYLCASSSGQIYEQYFGPGTRLTVT.

This clone showed up just a few times. Other nucleotide sequences from this sample produce the same CDR3. CDR3 sequence reads: CASSLAGGYTEAFF. In DNA, the CDR3 is TGCGCCAGCAGCTTGGCGGGGGGCTACACTGAAGCTTTCTTT. The J gene is TRBJ1-1, the V gene TRBV5-1; weak D call: TRBD1 (6 bases). The V gene's germline CDR1 is SGHRS and CDR2 YFSETQ. The CDR3 is 14 residues long. With 0 bases removed from V and 3 bases from J, the gap between germline ends came to 9 bases.

This clone was detected only a few times. CDR3 DNA: TGCGCCAGCAGCCTTTCTCGAAGTATCGGTTCACCCCTCCACTTT. It yields the protein CASSLSRSIGSPLHF. This chain links TRBV4-1 with TRBJ1-6; D gene uncertain. This CDR3 spans 15 amino acids. The V and J ends lost 4 bases and 9 bases respectively, with 16 bases between them. Germline CDR1 and CDR2: MGHRA and YSYEKL.

The CDR3 spells CASSQGHRVYEQYF. CDR3 in DNA: TGTGCCAGCAGCCAAGGGCACAGGGTCTACGAGCAGTACTTC. This chain connects TRBV4-2 to TRBJ2-7, with a weak D call TRBD1 (6 bases). Trimming stripped 1 base from V and 3 bases from J, with 10 bases between. Germline V gene sequence: CDR1 LGHNA, CDR2 YNFKEQ. The CDR3 loop spans 14 amino acids.